The entry below describes one T cell receptor beta chain. It lacks a known antigen. No base-level quality is on record; no much larger clone is a single base apart. From the germline V gene, CDR1 is SGHDT and CDR2 is YYEEEE. V lost 1 base and J lost 0 bases; the stretch between them is 8 bases long. There are 15 amino acids in the CDR3, from cysteine to phenylalanine inclusive. Only CDR3 DNA remains: 45 bases, in frame from the first base. The data belong to a study of blood T cell repertoires in COVID-19 (dated by TCRdb to the early 2020s). Describing the broader study: Samples from collaborators originated in the United States, Italy and Spain and spanned both the acute and convalescent phases of COVID-19. The prospective study material was composed of cDNA or gDNA derived from T cells, B-cell-depleted T cells, or PBMCs. The dataset comprised deeply sampled blood TCRbeta repertoires from subjects exposed to, actively infected with, or recovered from COVID-19. The repertoires were released in a freely available public database meant as a resource for research on the immune response to SARS-CoV-2. Samples were obtained from the ongoing ImmuneRACE study (first 160 participants) and from some 1,200 subjects provided by 6 global collaborators. Nearly every sample came with metadata listing a de-identified subject ID, COVID-19 status, age in years and sex. HLA class I and class II types, where available, came from metadata supplied by the sample provider rather than from assay-based typing.

General findings and caveats noted by the study authors: The amount of clinical and demographic metadata varied by source and participant and was provided uncurated.

In Seattle, one collaborating source enrolled patients while the infection was active and tracked those patients longitudinally over the course of disease. Each collaborating institution followed its own protocols to collect whole blood in K2EDTA tubes. Collaborator samples were shipped for TCRbeta analysis as frozen whole blood, isolated PBMCs, or DNA extracted from either sample type. TCRbeta CDR3 regions were amplified from genomic DNA using the immunoSEQ Assay, a bias-controlled multiplex PCR. Turning to the authors' computational methods: The number of nucleated cells in each sample was estimated by amplification of reference gene primers within the assay. To quantify the absolute abundance of each unique TCRbeta CDR3 rearrangement, sequence reads were collapsed and filtered. Productive Simpson clonality was computed per sample as the square root of Simpson's diversity index over productive rearrangements. TCRdb obtained this table from immuneACCESS and retained in-frame rearrangements with V and J assigned. These tables miss some clones; where compared with another copy, unresolved V genes account for less than half of the shortfall, and the remainder is unexplained. Clonal size and the V and J genes are those of that table, whereas D and trimming came from the DNA. For this sample the table gives some 270,000 clones, of which approximately 85% were detected only once. The leading ten clones occupy about 1% of the sample.

The chain couples TRBV5-6 to TRBJ2-1, with no D gene named confidently. Specimen: peripheral blood. This clonotype was obtained from a human donor with COVID-19, enrolled during active disease. The donor label of this sample is uncertain. The encoded CDR3 is CASSLSGPSYNEQFF. Read as DNA, the sequence is TGTGCCAGCAGCTTGTCAGGTCCCTCCTACAATGAGCAGTTCTTC. Supplemented by the reference TRBV5-6 and TRBJ2-1 proteins around the CDR3, the complete variable domain is DAGVTQSPTHLIKTRGQQVTLRCSPKSGHDTVSWYQQALGQGPQFIFQYYEEEERQRGNFPDRFSGHQFPNYSSELNVNALLLGDSALYLCASSLSGPSYNEQFFGPGTRLTVL.